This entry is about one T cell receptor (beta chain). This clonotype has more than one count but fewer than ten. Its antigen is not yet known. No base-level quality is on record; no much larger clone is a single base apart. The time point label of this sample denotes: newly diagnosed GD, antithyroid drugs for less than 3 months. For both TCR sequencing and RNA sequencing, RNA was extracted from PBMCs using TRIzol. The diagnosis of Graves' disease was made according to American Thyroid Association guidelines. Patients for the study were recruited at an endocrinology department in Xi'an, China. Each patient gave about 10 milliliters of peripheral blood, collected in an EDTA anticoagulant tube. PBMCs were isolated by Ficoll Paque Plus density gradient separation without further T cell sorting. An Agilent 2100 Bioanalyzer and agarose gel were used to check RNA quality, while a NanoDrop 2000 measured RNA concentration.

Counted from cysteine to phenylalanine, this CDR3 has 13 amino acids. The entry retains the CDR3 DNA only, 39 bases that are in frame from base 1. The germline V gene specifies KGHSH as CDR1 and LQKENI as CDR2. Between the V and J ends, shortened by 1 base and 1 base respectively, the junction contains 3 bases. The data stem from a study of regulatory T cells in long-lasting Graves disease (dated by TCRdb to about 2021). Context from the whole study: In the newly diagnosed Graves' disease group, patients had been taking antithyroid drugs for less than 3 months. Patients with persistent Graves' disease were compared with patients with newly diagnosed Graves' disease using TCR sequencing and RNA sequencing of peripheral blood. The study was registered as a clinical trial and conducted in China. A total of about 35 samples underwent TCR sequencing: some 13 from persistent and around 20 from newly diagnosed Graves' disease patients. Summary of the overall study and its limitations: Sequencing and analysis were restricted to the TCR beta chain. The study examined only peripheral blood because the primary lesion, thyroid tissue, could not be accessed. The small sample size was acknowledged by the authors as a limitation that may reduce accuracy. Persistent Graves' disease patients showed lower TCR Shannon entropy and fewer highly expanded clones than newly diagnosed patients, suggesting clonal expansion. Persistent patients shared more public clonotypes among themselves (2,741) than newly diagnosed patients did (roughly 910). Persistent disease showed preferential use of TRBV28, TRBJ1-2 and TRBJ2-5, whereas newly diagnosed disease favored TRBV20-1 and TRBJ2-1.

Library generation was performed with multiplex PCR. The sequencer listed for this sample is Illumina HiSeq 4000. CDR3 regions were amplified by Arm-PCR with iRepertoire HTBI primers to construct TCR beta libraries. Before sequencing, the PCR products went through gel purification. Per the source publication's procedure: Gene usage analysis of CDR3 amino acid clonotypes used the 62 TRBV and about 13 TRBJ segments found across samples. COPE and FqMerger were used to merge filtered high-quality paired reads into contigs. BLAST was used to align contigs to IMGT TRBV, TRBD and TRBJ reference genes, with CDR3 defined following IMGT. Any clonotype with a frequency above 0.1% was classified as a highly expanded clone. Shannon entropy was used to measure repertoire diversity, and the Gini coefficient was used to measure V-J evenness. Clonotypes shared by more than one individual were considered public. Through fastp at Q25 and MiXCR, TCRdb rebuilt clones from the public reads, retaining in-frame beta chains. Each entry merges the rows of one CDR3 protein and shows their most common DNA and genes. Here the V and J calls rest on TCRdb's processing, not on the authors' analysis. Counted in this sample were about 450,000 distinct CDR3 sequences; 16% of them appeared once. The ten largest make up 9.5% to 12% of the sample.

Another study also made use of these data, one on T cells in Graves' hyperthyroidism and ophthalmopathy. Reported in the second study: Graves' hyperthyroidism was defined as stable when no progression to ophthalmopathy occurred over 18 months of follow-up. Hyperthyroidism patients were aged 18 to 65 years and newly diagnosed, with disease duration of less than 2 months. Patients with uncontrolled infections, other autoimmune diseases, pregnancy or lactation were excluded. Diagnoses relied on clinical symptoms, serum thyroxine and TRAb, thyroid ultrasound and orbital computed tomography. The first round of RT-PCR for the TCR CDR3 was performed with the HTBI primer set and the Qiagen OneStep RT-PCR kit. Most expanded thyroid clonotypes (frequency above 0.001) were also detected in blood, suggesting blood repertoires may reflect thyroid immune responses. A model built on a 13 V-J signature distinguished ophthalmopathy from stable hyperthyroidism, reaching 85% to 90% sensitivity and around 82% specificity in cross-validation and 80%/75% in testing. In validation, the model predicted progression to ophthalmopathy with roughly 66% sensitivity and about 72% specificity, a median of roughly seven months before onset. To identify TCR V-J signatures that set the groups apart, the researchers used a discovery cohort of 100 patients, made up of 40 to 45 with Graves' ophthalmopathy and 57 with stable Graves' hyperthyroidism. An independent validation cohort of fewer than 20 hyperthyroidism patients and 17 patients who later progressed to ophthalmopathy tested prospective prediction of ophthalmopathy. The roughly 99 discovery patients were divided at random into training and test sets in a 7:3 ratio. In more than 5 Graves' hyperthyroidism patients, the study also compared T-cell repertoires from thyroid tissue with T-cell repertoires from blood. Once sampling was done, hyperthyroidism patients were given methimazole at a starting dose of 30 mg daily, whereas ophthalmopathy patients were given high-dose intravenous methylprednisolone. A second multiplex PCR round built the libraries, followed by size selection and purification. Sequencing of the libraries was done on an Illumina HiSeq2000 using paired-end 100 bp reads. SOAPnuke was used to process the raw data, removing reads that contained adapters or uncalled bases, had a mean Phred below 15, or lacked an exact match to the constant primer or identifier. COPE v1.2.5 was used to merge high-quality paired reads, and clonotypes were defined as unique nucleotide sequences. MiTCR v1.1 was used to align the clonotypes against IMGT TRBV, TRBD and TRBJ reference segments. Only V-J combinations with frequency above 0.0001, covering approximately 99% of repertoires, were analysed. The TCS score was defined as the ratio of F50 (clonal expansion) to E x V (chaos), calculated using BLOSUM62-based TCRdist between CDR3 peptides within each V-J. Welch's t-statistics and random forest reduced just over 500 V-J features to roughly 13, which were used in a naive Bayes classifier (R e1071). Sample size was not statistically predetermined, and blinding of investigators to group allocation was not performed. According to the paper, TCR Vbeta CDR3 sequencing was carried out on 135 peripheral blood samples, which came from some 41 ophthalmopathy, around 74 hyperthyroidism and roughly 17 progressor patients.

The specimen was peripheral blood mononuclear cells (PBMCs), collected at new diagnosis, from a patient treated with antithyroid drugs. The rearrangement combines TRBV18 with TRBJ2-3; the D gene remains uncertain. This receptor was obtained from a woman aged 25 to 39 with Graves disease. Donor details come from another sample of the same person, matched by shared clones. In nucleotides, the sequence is TGTGCCAGCTCACCACAGGGCACAGATACGCAGTATTTT. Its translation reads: CASSPQGTDTQYF.